These 24 T cell receptor beta chains came from one sample sequenced in a study of T cells of healthy individuals. TCRdb recomputed calls from the 5' RACE reads with MiXCR, one row per CDR3 protein. The data hold 45,000 to 60,000 distinct CDR3 sequences, with approximately 14% observed a single time. The receptor source for this set is a human donor in good health.

The V gene is TRBV20-1, the J gene TRBJ1-2; 9 bases map to TRBD1. CDR3 length: 13 amino acids. The germline CDR1 and CDR2 sequences are DFQATT and SNEGSKA (reference sequence). With V trimmed by 3 bases and J by 6 bases, 5 bases remained unmatched. CDR3 protein: CSARVTGGHGYTF. The CDR3 bases are TGCAGTGCTAGGGTTACAGGGGGCCATGGCTACACCTTC.

This clonotype was picked up many times. The rearrangement uses TRBV14 and TRBJ2-7; TRBD1 aligns across 8 bases. Germline-derived CDR1 and CDR2 are SGHDN and FVKESK. The CDR3 has 16 amino acids. V gave up 4 bases and J gave up 1 base; unmatched junction bases: 9. Written as DNA, the CDR3 is TGTGCCAGCAGCCCTCCGGGACAGGTCCCGTCCTACGAGCAGTACTTC. Translating it yields CASSPPGQVPSYEQYF.

V is TRBV7-2 and J is TRBJ2-4; D perhaps matches TRBD2 (5 bases). V lost 1 base, J lost 10 bases, and 11 bases lay in between. Germline assignment: CDR1 SGHTA and CDR2 FQGNSA. The CDR3 is made up of 13 amino acids. The DNA for the CDR3 is TGTGCCAGCAGCTTAGTAGCGAGGGCGATTCAGTACTTC. The encoded protein is CASSLVARAIQYF.

The rearrangement joins TRBV4-2 to TRBJ1-3; 7 bases align to TRBD1. Germline trimming cut 4 bases from V and 0 bases from J; bases unmatched to any gene: 6. Per germline, CDR1 LGHNA and CDR2 YNFKEQ. The CDR3 consists of 16 residues. The CDR3, as DNA: TGTGCCAGCAGCCCCGGGACAGTAGTCTCTGGAAACACCATATATTTT. Translation: CASSPGTVVSGNTIYF.

This clonotype appeared a few times. The chain links TRBV7-9 to TRBJ2-3, with 8 bases fitting TRBD1. Germline CDR1 is SEHNR and CDR2 is FQNEAQ (reference sequence). The CDR3 covers 15 residues. Trimming took 4 bases from V and 3 from J; bases not matched to a gene: 6. DNA for the CDR3: TGTGCCAGCAGCTCATGGACAGGGCGGACAGATACGCAGTATTTT. This sequence encodes CASSSWTGRTDTQYF.

The chain uses TRBV5-5 and TRBJ2-7; D remains ambiguous. The CDR3 spans 15 residues. Germline V gives CDR1 SGHKS, CDR2 YYEKEE (reference sequence). Trimming took 0 bases from V and 11 from J, leaving 21 bases between them. The CDR3 is CASSLALLPSRKEYF. The CDR3 DNA reads TGTGCCAGCAGCTTGGCCCTCCTGCCATCAAGGAAGGAGTACTTC.

The chain joins TRBV4-3 to TRBJ2-3; weak D call: TRBD2 (5 bases). The V and J ends lost 0 bases and 3 bases respectively, with 10 bases between them. The CDR3 is 15 amino acids. Germline values: CDR1 LGHNA, CDR2 YSLEER. The CDR3 sequence is CASSQEGTRTDTQYF. Here the CDR3 DNA reads TGCGCCAGCAGCCAAGAAGGCACTAGAACAGATACGCAGTATTTT.

The CDR3 spells CASSGRGNSYNEQFF. CDR3 nucleotides: TGTGCCAGCAGCGGACGGGGGAACTCCTACAATGAGCAGTTCTTC. The rearrangement uses TRBV9 and TRBJ2-1; a possible D gene is TRBD2 (6 bases). The CDR3 loop spans 15 amino acids. CDR1 and CDR2 from the germline V gene are SGDLS and YYNGEE. Trimming took 3 bases from V and 0 from J, leaving 10 bases between them.

This clonotype was seen at least ten times. The rearrangement links TRBV29-1 to TRBJ2-1, with D maybe TRBD1 (6 bases). Germline V gives CDR1 SQVTM, CDR2 ANQGSEA. CDR3 size: 15 residues. Trimming took off 6 bases at V and 0 bases at J, with 15 bases between the two ends. CDR3 amino acids: CSVGSTGPSYNEQFF. CDR3 coding DNA: TGCAGCGTGGGCTCGACAGGCCCCTCCTACAATGAGCAGTTCTTC.

This clonotype was recorded at least ten times. This chain uses TRBV24-1 with TRBJ2-7, with 9 bases identical to TRBD1. V lost 4 bases and J lost 7; bases outside the gene matches: 7. This CDR3 spans 14 amino acids. CDR1 is KGHDR and CDR2 is SFDVKD in the germline V gene. CDR3 DNA sequence: TGTGCCACCAGTGACGCACAGGGGGCCCGGGAGCAGTACTTC. Translated: CATSDAQGAREQYF.

The chain links TRBV27 to TRBJ1-2; D may be TRBD1 (6 bases). The germline CDR1 and CDR2 sequences are MNHEY and SMNVEV (reference sequence). The CDR3 runs to 14 residues. V lost 5 bases to trimming and J lost 1 base, with 11 bases between them. This chain's CDR3 is CASSPGQYNYGYTF. The CDR3 DNA is TGTGCCAGCAGTCCAGGACAGTATAACTATGGCTACACCTTC.

This rearrangement joins TRBV6-2 or TRBV6-3 to TRBJ2-7, with no clear D. This CDR3 has 11 residues. Germline V gene data show CDR1 as MNHEY and CDR2 as SVGEGT. V shed 7 bases and J shed 2 bases, with 6 bases lying between them. CDR3 DNA: TGTGCCAGCACCTCCCCCTACGAGCAGTACTTC. Translated, it gives CASTSPYEQYF.

By share, this clonotype ranks as medium-sized. The V and J genes are TRBV11-2 and TRBJ1-1; D gene unclear. V was pared by 5 bases and J by 0 bases, with 10 bases between. The CDR3 has 14 residues. The germline V gene has CDR1 SGHAT and CDR2 FQNNGV. CDR3: CASSRSTLNTEAFF. CDR3 sequence (DNA): TGTGCCAGCAGCCGAAGTACTTTGAACACTGAAGCTTTCTTT.

This clonotype was detected many times. The V gene is TRBV10-3, the J gene TRBJ2-1, with 11 positions matching TRBD1. Germline assignment: CDR1 ENHRY and CDR2 SYGVKD. CDR3 length: 13 residues. Trimming took 6 bases from V and 5 from J; bases not matched to a gene: 0. The DNA of the CDR3 is TGTGCCATCAGGGGACAGGGGGACAATGAGCAGTTCTTC. Its protein product is CAIRGQGDNEQFF.

The chain employs TRBV18 and TRBJ2-7; D may correspond to TRBD1 or TRBD2 (5 bases each). CDR1 and CDR2 (germline): KGHSH, LQKENI. With 3 bases removed from V and 6 bases from J, the gap between germline ends came to 18 bases. The CDR3 runs to 15 residues. The CDR3, as DNA: TGTGCCAGCTCACCCGCTACGGCTGGGACCTCCGAGCAGTACTTC. Amino acids: CASSPATAGTSEQYF. Filled out from reference TRBV18 and TRBJ2-7, the complete variable domain reads NAGVMQNPRHLVRRRGQEARLRCSPMKGHSHVYWYRQLPEEGLKFMVYLQKENIIDESGMPKERFSAEFPKEGPSILRIQQVVRGDSAAYFCASSPATAGTSEQYFGPGTRLTVT.

This clonotype was picked up many times. This chain links TRBV7-7 with TRBJ2-1, with 14 nucleotides matching TRBD2. The J segment lost 8 bases and the V segment lost 5 bases, leaving 8 bases of the junction unmatched. There are 16 residues in the CDR3. Germline V gene data show CDR1 as SSHAT and CDR2 as FNYEAQ (reference sequence). The CDR3: CASSTGLAGDSDEQFF. CDR3 bases: TGTGCCAGCAGCACGGGACTAGCGGGAGATAGCGATGAGCAGTTCTTC.

This clonotype was counted ten times or more. The chain has TRBV20-1 and TRBJ2-3, with 11 positions matching TRBD2. V trimming: 5 bases; J trimming: 6 bases; junction bases outside the gene matches: 10. This CDR3 contains 15 residues. Germline loops: CDR1 DFQATT, CDR2 SNEGSKA (reference sequence). The CDR3 loop reads CSALSGRASLDTQYF. The CDR3 DNA sequence: TGCAGTGCTCTTAGCGGGAGGGCCTCCCTGGATACGCAGTATTTT.

The V and J genes are TRBV7-8 and TRBJ2-7; 8 bases are a match to TRBD2. Germline CDR1 is SGHVS and CDR2 is FQNEAQ. The CDR3 contains 15 residues. J was trimmed by 0 bases and V by 8 bases; bases with no gene match: 9. The CDR3 sequence is CASAGRGGSSYEQYF. The CDR3 nucleotides read TGTGCCAGCGCAGGCCGGGGGGGAAGCTCCTACGAGCAGTACTTC.

This clonotype was recorded at least ten times. CDR3 region: CSASPTRPGPYTGELFF. The DNA of the CDR3 is TGCAGTGCTAGCCCCACGAGGCCGGGCCCTTACACCGGGGAGCTGTTTTTT. The chain links TRBV20-1 to TRBJ2-2; D unclear. V was clipped by 3 bases and J by 3 bases, with 20 bases between them. This CDR3 spans 17 amino acids. Germline V gene lookup returns CDR1 DFQATT and CDR2 SNEGSKA (reference sequence).

This clonotype was seen repeatedly, ten times or more. The chain has TRBV20-1 and TRBJ1-5, with 9 bases matching TRBD1. The CDR3 is 16 amino acids. From germline, CDR1 is DFQATT and CDR2 SNEGSKA (reference sequence). Germline trimming cut 4 bases from V and 2 bases from J; bases unmatched to any gene: 9. In nucleotides, the CDR3 is TGCAGTGCTACTCAACAGGGGGCGAGGGGCAATCAGCCCCAGCATTTT. Residues: CSATQQGARGNQPQHF.

The chain carries TRBV5-1 and TRBJ2-3; D gene uncertain. The germline gives CDR1 SGHRS, CDR2 YFSETQ. This CDR3 spans 14 amino acids. Deletions cut 1 base from V and 2 bases from J, with 8 bases between. The CDR3: CASSLSPYTDTQYF. For the CDR3, the DNA is TGCGCCAGCAGCTTGTCCCCATACACAGATACGCAGTATTTT.

V usage is TRBV7-8 and J usage is TRBJ2-7; 8 nucleotides align to TRBD1. The CDR3 length is 17 residues. V lost 2 bases and J lost 2; bases outside the gene matches: 11. CDR1 and CDR2 from the germline V gene are SGHVS and FQNEAQ. This CDR3 is CASSLSDRGGRTYEQYF. The CDR3 DNA follows: TGTGCCAGCAGCTTATCCGACAGGGGTGGAAGGACCTACGAGCAGTACTTC. The variable domain in full, completed from reference TRBV7-8 and TRBJ2-7, reads GAGVSQSPRYKVAKRGQDVALRCDPISGHVSLFWYQQALGQGPEFLTYFQNEAQLDKSGLPSDRFFAERPEGSVSTLKIQRTQQEDSAVYLCASSLSDRGGRTYEQYFGPGTRLTVT.

The table lists this clonotype with a few counts. This CDR3 is missing its conserved last phenylalanine or tryptophan, likely due to a read error. The DNA is left out, because the CDR3 cannot be placed on it with certainty; the CDR3 is given as TCRdb lists it. V gene TRBV10-3 combines with J gene TRBJ2-7; TRBD1 reflects the table's D call only, with no check against the DNA. The CDR3 adds up to 11 amino acids, both ends counted. Germline V lookup: CDR1 ENHRY, CDR2 SYGVKD. CDR3 protein: CAISPGQFAVG.

This clonotype occurred a few times. The V call is TRBV11-3, the J call TRBJ2-3, with 9 bases fitting TRBD2. V lost 5 bases, J lost 2 bases, and 14 bases stayed unmatched. The CDR3 is 18 amino acids. Germline V gene sequence: CDR1 SGHNT, CDR2 YENEEA. In DNA, the CDR3 is TGTGCCAGCAGCCCAAAGACCCTTCAGCGGGGGGTCACAGATACGCAGTATTTT. It translates to CASSPKTLQRGVTDTQYF.